This T cell receptor (beta chain) was captured in a study of radiation and T cells in renal cell carcinoma. The study, taken as a whole, reports: Top tumor clonotypes rose in blood 2 weeks post-radiation, then contracted.

The CDR3 has 13 amino acids. V shed 4 bases and J shed 1 base, with 7 bases lying between them. CDR1 and CDR2 from the germline V gene are SNHLY and FYNNEI. Method: immunoSEQ multiplex PCR; TCRdb's copy keeps in-frame clones and lacks some. This table has roughly 150,000 clones, about nine tenths appearing once. A remark on this clone: The antigen remains unidentified.

Time point in this sample: blood 2 weeks post-SBRT. Treatment given: 15 Gy SBRT to primary tumor, nephrectomy 4 weeks later. The input for sequencing was blood, taken from a patient whose treatment included radiotherapy and nephrectomy. The origin of this receptor is a woman in her fifties or sixties with renal cell carcinoma. This chain uses TRBV2 with TRBJ1-2; D remains unclear. In nucleotides, the CDR3 is TGTGCCAGCAGTGCGAATCTTAACTATGGCTACACCTTC. Protein sequence: CASSANLNYGYTF.